The 32 T cell receptor beta chains below all came from one sample that was sequenced in a study of vaccination effects on CD4 cells after COVID-19. These receptors have no identified antigens. ViraFEST expansion of antigen-specific CD4+ T cells with viral peptide pools preceded sequencing. Following an approximately eleven-day culture, CD4+ T cells were purified. Every participant took two doses of the BNT162b2 or mRNA-1273 vaccine. Clones were read by immunoSEQ multiplex PCR, and TCRdb kept only the in-frame ones, dropping some. The sample holds fewer than 25,000 clones, 55% to 85% seen once. This material consisted of CD4+ T cells from PBMCs cultured with HCoV-NL63 spike peptides, taken after COVID-19 vaccination. The receptors originated from a human donor who received a COVID-19 vaccine.

The chain links TRBV9 to TRBJ1-2, with TRBD1 matching over 9 bases. Losses at the gene ends were 0 bases for V and 7 bases for J; bases not matched to a gene: 4. The germline V gene has CDR1 SGDLS and CDR2 YYNGEE. This CDR3 is 14 amino acids long. Here the CDR3 reads CASSVVDRGGGYTF. CDR3 nucleotide sequence: TGTGCCAGCAGCGTAGTGGACAGGGGTGGTGGCTACACCTTC.

This clone was counted a single time. The chain joins TRBV19 to TRBJ1-5; D might be TRBD1 (5 bases). Germline values: CDR1 LNHDA, CDR2 SQIVND (reference sequence). V lost 3 bases, J lost 10 bases, and 28 bases lay in between. The CDR3 contains 18 residues. CDR3 coding DNA: TGTGCCAGTAGTATCGAGCACCGGGACCCCGTCTACCCGCCTCCCCAGCATTTT. This gives the protein CASSIEHRDPVYPPPQHF.

The rearrangement links TRBV6-4 to TRBJ2-2; 7 bases are shared with TRBD1. J gave up 5 bases and V 0 bases, and 6 bases lay outside the gene matches. This CDR3 has 16 amino acids. Germline V gene data show CDR1 as MRHNA and CDR2 as SNTAGT. The DNA for the CDR3 is TGTGCCAGCAGTGACTCAAGACAGGGAGAAACCGGGGAGCTGTTTTTT. It is translated as CASSDSRQGETGELFF.

This clone has a handful of counts. The V call is TRBV5-1, the J call TRBJ2-1; 8 positions match TRBD2. J lost 4 bases, V lost 0 bases, and 6 bases had no gene match. Per germline, CDR1 SGHRS and CDR2 YFSETQ. The CDR3 has 16 amino acids. The CDR3 DNA follows: TGCGCCAGCAGCTTGGCGAGCGGGAGCGGTTACAATGAGCAGTTCTTC. It encodes CASSLASGSGYNEQFF.

This clone was observed a handful of times. The rearrangement joins TRBV6-6 to TRBJ1-6; D perhaps matches TRBD1 (6 bases). The CDR3 is 15 residues long. Germline values: CDR1 MNHNY, CDR2 SVGAGI (reference sequence). The V and J ends lost 8 bases and 9 bases respectively, with 20 bases between them. The CDR3 region is CASLKEWGAGSPLHF. Here the CDR3 DNA reads TGTGCCAGCCTAAAAGAATGGGGGGCTGGTTCACCCCTCCACTTT.

The genes are TRBV19 and TRBJ2-7, with D possibly being TRBD1 (6 bases). Germline V gene data show CDR1 as LNHDA and CDR2 as SQIVND (reference sequence). The ends were cut back, 4 bases at V and 4 bases at J, with 14 bases in the middle. The CDR3 runs 14 residues. CDR3 DNA sequence: TGTGCCAGTAGTAGGTCAGGGGTTGGGTACGAGCAGTACTTC. This gives the protein CASSRSGVGYEQYF. Full variable domain (outside the CDR3, taken from reference TRBV19 and TRBJ2-7): DGGITQSPKYLFRKEGQNVTLSCEQNLNHDAMYWYRQDPGQGLRLIYYSQIVNDFQKGDIAEGYSVSREKKESFPLTVTSAQKNPTAFYLCASSRSGVGYEQYFGPGTRLTVT.

The chain joins TRBV7-4 to TRBJ1-6, with D unresolved. Per the germline V gene, CDR1 is SGHVT and CDR2 is SQSDAQ. The CDR3 totals 9 residues. The chain's CDR3 is CEGHSPLHF. CDR3 coding DNA: TGTGAAGGGCATTCACCCCTCCACTTT.

This clone showed up just a few times. The chain is built from TRBV10-3 and TRBJ2-7; a weak D match, TRBD1 (6 bases). In germline, CDR1 is ENHRY, CDR2 SYGVKD. V lost 3 bases to trimming and J lost 5 bases, with 17 bases between them. This CDR3 has 15 amino acids. CDR3 amino acids: CAISDPRGPGDEQYF. DNA of the CDR3: TGTGCCATCAGTGACCCCCGCGGTCCAGGGGACGAGCAGTACTTC.

The J gene is TRBJ2-4, the V gene TRBV7-9, with 8 bases lining up with TRBD1. V trimming: 4 bases; J trimming: 1 base; junction bases outside the gene matches: 9. Germline V gene data show CDR1 as SEHNR and CDR2 as FQNEAQ (reference sequence). This CDR3 spans 17 amino acids. As DNA, the CDR3 is TGTGCCAGCAGCTCCTCGACAGGGGAGAGGGCCAAAAACATTCAGTACTTC. This encodes CASSSSTGERAKNIQYF. The full variable domain, in which reference TRBV7-9 and TRBJ2-4 provide the parts outside the CDR3, is DTGVSQNPRHKITKRGQNVTFRCDPISEHNRLYWYRQTLGQGPEFLTYFQNEAQLEKSRLLSDRFSAERPKGSFSTLEIQRTEQGDSAMYLCASSSSTGERAKNIQYFGAGTRLSVL.

This clone has more than one count but fewer than ten. This chain uses TRBV27 with TRBJ2-3; D remains unclear. This CDR3 contains 19 residues. CDR1 MNHEY and CDR2 SMNVEV come from the germline V gene (reference sequence). Trimming removed 2 bases at V and 6 bases at J, with 27 bases between. The CDR3 here is CASSLIPTYGRINVDTQYF. The CDR3 DNA is TGTGCCAGCAGTTTAATCCCAACTTATGGCAGGATCAACGTTGATACGCAGTATTTT.

The rearrangement joins TRBV11-2 to TRBJ1-2, with D unclear. The CDR3 is 11 residues long. Between the trimmed V and J ends, which lost 4 bases and 2 bases, there was a span of 2 bases. Germline assignment: CDR1 SGHAT and CDR2 FQNNGV. CDR3 residues: CASSSNYGYTF. In DNA form, the CDR3 reads TGTGCCAGCAGCTCGAACTATGGCTACACCTTC.

The genes are TRBV2 and TRBJ1-6; no definite D call. CDR3 length equals 15 residues. CDR1 is SNHLY, CDR2 FYNNEI, per germline. V lost 2 bases to trimming and J lost 2 bases, with 7 bases between them. The CDR3 region is CASSESSAYNSPLHF. The CDR3 DNA follows: TGTGCCAGCAGTGAATCGTCAGCCTATAATTCACCCCTCCACTTT.

CDR3 residues: CSVAFRARELFF. DNA for the CDR3: TGCAGCGTTGCTTTCCGCGCCCGGGAGCTGTTTTTT. V usage is TRBV29-1 and J usage is TRBJ2-2; D gene uncertain. Germline CDR1 and CDR2: SQVTM and ANQGSEA. The CDR3 contains 12 residues. V was pared by 4 bases and J by 9 bases, with 12 bases between.

In its sample, this clone was seen a few times. The genes are TRBV6-4 and TRBJ2-2; TRBD1 is a possible D gene (6 bases). Germline CDR1 reads MRHNA; CDR2 reads SNTAGT. Trimming left V 4 bases short and J 6 bases short, with 15 bases between. The CDR3 has 15 amino acids. Here the CDR3 reads CASSVAGEVAGELFF. The CDR3 nucleotides read TGTGCCAGCAGTGTCGCAGGGGAAGTGGCCGGGGAGCTGTTTTTT.

J is TRBJ1-2 and V is TRBV7-9; 8 bases agree with TRBD1. J gave up 2 bases and V 3 bases, and 5 bases lay outside the gene matches. Germline CDR1 reads SEHNR; CDR2 reads FQNEAQ (reference sequence). The CDR3 is 15 amino acids. CDR3 region: CASSFSAGGNYGYTF. As DNA, the CDR3 is TGTGCCAGCAGCTTCTCGGCAGGGGGCAACTATGGCTACACCTTC. Drawing the rest from reference TRBV7-9 and TRBJ1-2, the complete variable domain is DTGVSQNPRHKITKRGQNVTFRCDPISEHNRLYWYRQTLGQGPEFLTYFQNEAQLEKSRLLSDRFSAERPKGSFSTLEIQRTEQGDSAMYLCASSFSAGGNYGYTFGSGTRLTVV.

The table lists this clone with a few counts. The chain has TRBV3-1 (or the pseudogene TRBV3-2) and TRBJ2-1, with D uncertain. V lost 5 bases and J 7 bases, leaving 15 bases between the germline ends. Germline-derived CDR1 and CDR2 are LGHDT and YNNKEL (reference sequence). The CDR3 is 14 residues long. CDR3 loop: CASSSNLNTNEQFF. The CDR3 DNA follows: TGTGCCAGCAGCAGCAACCTTAACACTAATGAGCAGTTCTTC.

The chain combines TRBV3-1 (or the pseudogene TRBV3-2) with TRBJ1-2, with D hard to call. The CDR3 contains 15 residues. Trimming stripped 1 base from V and 2 bases from J, with 11 bases between. Per the germline V gene, CDR1 is LGHDT and CDR2 is YNNKEL (reference sequence). CDR3 sequence reads: CASSQGGPINYGYTF. CDR3 bases: TGTGCCAGCAGCCAAGGAGGTCCGATAAACTATGGCTACACCTTC.

The chain combines TRBV27 with TRBJ1-2, with 7 bases that match TRBD1. With 5 bases clipped from V and 5 bases from J, the junction kept 8 bases outside the gene matches. The CDR3 is 14 amino acids. Per the germline V gene, CDR1 is MNHEY and CDR2 is SMNVEV (reference sequence). The CDR3 DNA sequence: TGTGCCAGCAGTACCCGACAGGGTTCATATGGCTACACCTTC. It translates to CASSTRQGSYGYTF.

The rearrangement links TRBV10-3 to TRBJ2-7; 8 positions match TRBD2. This CDR3 region has 15 residues. V lost 2 bases and J lost 5; bases outside the gene matches: 8. Germline V gene lookup returns CDR1 ENHRY and CDR2 SYGVKD. As DNA, the CDR3 is TGTGCCATCAGTGAGAGGACGGGGGGGCGGGACGAGCAGTACTTC. The encoded protein is CAISERTGGRDEQYF.

The J gene is TRBJ2-5, the V gene TRBV12-2; the table assigns TRBD2, which was not confirmed against the DNA. TRBV12-2 is reported as a pseudogene. This CDR3 comprises 17 residues. The CDR3, as DNA: TGTGCAAGTCGCTCTCAATGCCCAGCGGGAGGGGGGGAGACCCAGTACTTC. This codes for CASRSQCPAGGGETQYF.

Here the CDR3 reads CASSLGTSYSYGYTF. Here the CDR3 DNA reads TGTGCCAGCAGCCTAGGGACGTCTTATTCCTATGGCTACACCTTC. The J gene is TRBJ1-2, the V gene TRBV5-6; tentative D call: TRBD1 (5 bases). CDR3 length: 15 amino acids. Germline loops: CDR1 SGHDT, CDR2 YYEEEE. Trimming shortened V by 4 bases and J by 4 bases, and 17 bases separated the two germline ends.

The genes are TRBV19 and TRBJ2-7, with D perhaps given as TRBD1 or TRBD2 (5 bases each). The CDR3 sequence is 14 residues long. V was shortened by 5 bases and J by 7 bases, with 18 bases between the two germline ends. Germline V gene data show CDR1 as LNHDA and CDR2 as SQIVND (reference sequence). The chain's CDR3 is CASSVTGTPREQYF. The CDR3 DNA reads TGTGCCAGTAGTGTCACCGGGACCCCTAGGGAGCAGTACTTC.

V is TRBV6-5 and J is TRBJ2-5; 7 bases map to TRBD1. The V and J ends lost 6 bases and 2 bases, in that order; junction bases with no gene match: 6. This CDR3 has 14 residues. Germline V gives CDR1 MNHEY, CDR2 SVGAGI. CDR3 residues: CASSYGTAQETQYF. The CDR3 DNA is TGTGCCAGCAGCTACGGGACAGCTCAAGAGACCCAGTACTTC.

This clone was seen only a few times. This chain links TRBV12-3 or TRBV12-4 with TRBJ2-3; weak D call: TRBD1 (6 bases). The CDR3 totals 13 residues. Trimming removed 3 bases from V and 4 bases from J, with 8 bases in between. Written as DNA, the CDR3 is TGTGCCAGCAGTTTCAAGGGGGCAGATACGCAGTATTTT. This sequence encodes CASSFKGADTQYF.

This clone was observed a few times. This chain links TRBV2 with TRBJ2-7; weak D call: TRBD1 (6 bases). Germline V gene lookup returns CDR1 SNHLY and CDR2 FYNNEI. The CDR3 length is 12 residues. V was cut by 5 bases and J by 2 bases, with 7 bases left in between. As DNA, the CDR3 is TGTGCCAGCAGTCAGGGGCCCTACGAGCAGTACTTC. It specifies CASSQGPYEQYF. Based on the CDR3 plus reference TRBV2 and TRBJ2-7, the full variable domain is EPEVTQTPSHQVTQMGQEVILRCVPISNHLYFYWYRQILGQKVEFLVSFYNNEISEKSEIFDDQFSVERPDGSNFTLKIRSTKLEDSAMYFCASSQGPYEQYFGPGTRLTVT.

This chain links TRBV5-1 with TRBJ1-4; 7 bases are shared with TRBD1. Unmatched junction bases numbered 7, after V lost 4 bases and J lost 7 bases. From germline, CDR1 is SGHRS and CDR2 YFSETQ. CDR3 length: 14 amino acids. CDR3 amino acids: CASSDGTVGEKLFF. For the CDR3, the DNA is TGCGCCAGCAGCGACGGGACAGTTGGTGAAAAACTGTTTTTT. Full variable domain (outside the CDR3, taken from reference TRBV5-1 and TRBJ1-4): KAGVTQTPRYLIKTRGQQVTLSCSPISGHRSVSWYQQTPGQGLQFLFEYFSETQRNKGNFPGRFSGRQFSNSRSEMNVSTLELGDSALYLCASSDGTVGEKLFFGSGTQLSVL.

The rearrangement links TRBV6-5 to TRBJ2-7; D is undetermined. This CDR3 comprises 13 residues. V was shortened by 6 bases and J by 8 bases, with 17 bases between the two germline ends. Germline values: CDR1 MNHEY, CDR2 SVGAGI. CDR3 sequence reads: CASSQITTRQQYF. CDR3 sequence (DNA): TGTGCCAGCAGCCAAATCACGACCAGGCAGCAGTACTTC.

Within the sample, this clone is medium-sized. This chain uses TRBV6-2 or TRBV6-3 with TRBJ2-1; the D gene is possibly TRBD2 (6 bases). V was cut by 2 bases and J by 7 bases, with 18 bases left in between. This CDR3 has 16 amino acids. The germline gives CDR1 MNHEY, CDR2 SVGEGT. The CDR3 region is CASSYIPLLAWNEQFF. CDR3 nucleotides: TGTGCCAGCAGTTACATCCCCCTACTAGCTTGGAATGAGCAGTTCTTC.

This clone was observed once. V gene TRBV9 combines with J gene TRBJ2-1, with 12 positions matching TRBD2. Trimming removed 2 bases from V and 1 base from J; junction bases left unmatched: 1. The length of the CDR3 is 16 residues. Germline V gene sequence: CDR1 SGDLS, CDR2 YYNGEE. The CDR3 sequence is CASSVGTSGSYNEQFF. In DNA form, the CDR3 reads TGTGCCAGCAGCGTCGGGACTAGCGGGTCCTACAATGAGCAGTTCTTC.

This chain uses TRBV19 with TRBJ1-2; TRBD1 matches at 7 bases. Germline V CDR1 and CDR2: LNHDA, SQIVND (reference sequence). The CDR3 contains 13 residues. V trimming: 4 bases; J trimming: 2 bases; junction bases outside the gene matches: 1. The CDR3 spells CASSKGANYGYTF. CDR3 in DNA: TGTGCCAGTAGTAAGGGGGCGAACTATGGCTACACCTTC.

The gene calls are TRBV29-1 and TRBJ2-7, with TRBD2 matching 7 bases. The CDR3 length is 16 residues. The germline gives CDR1 SQVTM, CDR2 ANQGSEA. The V and J ends lost 5 bases and 5 bases, in that order; junction bases with no gene match: 18. The CDR3 reads CSVIFRLGEGFNEQYF. CDR3 in DNA: TGCAGCGTTATTTTTCGATTGGGGGAGGGCTTCAACGAGCAGTACTTC.

The CDR3 nucleotides are TGCGCCAGCAGCCAATATAGCGGATTAGCCAAAAACATTCAGTACTTC. It yields the protein CASSQYSGLAKNIQYF. The chain has TRBV4-1 and TRBJ2-4, with D perhaps TRBD2 (6 bases). CDR3 length: 16 residues. Trimming removed 2 bases from V and 0 bases from J, with 11 bases in between. Germline V gives CDR1 MGHRA, CDR2 YSYEKL.